The subject of this entry is one TCR beta chain. This specimen belongs to a study of shared clonotypes between healthy human individuals. The repertoire was sequenced with immunoSEQ multiplex PCR; TCRdb's copy has only in-frame clones and lacks some. This sample has 800,000 to 1,200,000 clones, with 78% found just once. Per the germline V gene, CDR1 is SEHNR and CDR2 is FQNEAQ (reference sequence). V was shortened by 5 bases and J by 4 bases, with 12 bases between the two germline ends. The CDR3 is 14 amino acids. J is TRBJ1-5 and V is TRBV7-9; D is perhaps TRBD1 (5 bases). Source material: memory CD4+ T cells from PBMCs. Subset indicated: CD45RA-negative fraction. The receptor comes from a man aged 18 to 30 in good health. Some clones in this sample may be carry-over from other donors' samples. DNA of the CDR3: TGTGCCAGCAGCGCAATCGAGGGGAATCAGCCCCAGCATTTT. Its protein is CASSAIEGNQPQHF.